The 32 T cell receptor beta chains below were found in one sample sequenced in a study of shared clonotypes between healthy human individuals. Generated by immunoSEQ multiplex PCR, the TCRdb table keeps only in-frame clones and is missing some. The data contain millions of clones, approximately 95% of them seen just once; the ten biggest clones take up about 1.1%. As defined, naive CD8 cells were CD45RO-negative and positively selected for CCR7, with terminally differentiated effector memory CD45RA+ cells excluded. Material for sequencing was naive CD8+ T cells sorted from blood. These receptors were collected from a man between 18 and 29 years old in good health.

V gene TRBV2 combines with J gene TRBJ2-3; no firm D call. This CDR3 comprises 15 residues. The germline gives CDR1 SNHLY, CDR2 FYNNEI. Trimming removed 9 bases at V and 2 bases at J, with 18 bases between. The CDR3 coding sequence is TGTGCCAGGACGATGGGGTATAATTCCACAGATACGCAGTATTTT. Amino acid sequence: CARTMGYNSTDTQYF.

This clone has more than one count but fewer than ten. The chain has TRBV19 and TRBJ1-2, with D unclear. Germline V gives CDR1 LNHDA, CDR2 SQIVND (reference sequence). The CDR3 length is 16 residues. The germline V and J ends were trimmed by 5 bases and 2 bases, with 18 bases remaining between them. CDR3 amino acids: CASSPLGVEPNYGYTF. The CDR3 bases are TGTGCCAGTAGTCCCCTCGGGGTGGAGCCCAACTATGGCTACACCTTC.

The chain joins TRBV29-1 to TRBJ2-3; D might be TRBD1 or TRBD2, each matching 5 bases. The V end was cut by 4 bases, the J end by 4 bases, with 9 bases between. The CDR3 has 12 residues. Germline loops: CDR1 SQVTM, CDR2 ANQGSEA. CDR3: CSVGDGPDTQYF. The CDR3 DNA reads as TGCAGCGTTGGGGACGGACCAGATACGCAGTATTTT.

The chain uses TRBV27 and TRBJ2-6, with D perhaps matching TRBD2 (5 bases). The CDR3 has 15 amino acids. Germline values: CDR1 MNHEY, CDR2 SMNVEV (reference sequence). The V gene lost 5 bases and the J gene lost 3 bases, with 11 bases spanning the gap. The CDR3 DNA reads TGTGCCAGCAGTCCCGGGGTTAGTGGGGCCAACGTCCTGACTTTC. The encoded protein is CASSPGVSGANVLTF.

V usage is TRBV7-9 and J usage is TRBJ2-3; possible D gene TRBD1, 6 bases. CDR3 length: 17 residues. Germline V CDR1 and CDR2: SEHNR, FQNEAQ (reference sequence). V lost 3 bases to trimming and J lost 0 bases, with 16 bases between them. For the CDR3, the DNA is TGTGCCAGCAGCTTCTCCGTAGGACAGACTAGCACAGATACGCAGTATTTT. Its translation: CASSFSVGQTSTDTQYF.

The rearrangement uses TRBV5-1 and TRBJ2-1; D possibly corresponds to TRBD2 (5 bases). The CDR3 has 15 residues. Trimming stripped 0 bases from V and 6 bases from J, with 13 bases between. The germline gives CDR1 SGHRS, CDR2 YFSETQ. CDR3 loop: CASSLEGWRSNEQFF. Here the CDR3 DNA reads TGCGCCAGCAGCTTGGAGGGTTGGAGGAGCAATGAGCAGTTCTTC. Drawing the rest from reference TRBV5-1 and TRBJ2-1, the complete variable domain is KAGVTQTPRYLIKTRGQQVTLSCSPISGHRSVSWYQQTPGQGLQFLFEYFSETQRNKGNFPGRFSGRQFSNSRSEMNVSTLELGDSALYLCASSLEGWRSNEQFFGPGTRLTVL.

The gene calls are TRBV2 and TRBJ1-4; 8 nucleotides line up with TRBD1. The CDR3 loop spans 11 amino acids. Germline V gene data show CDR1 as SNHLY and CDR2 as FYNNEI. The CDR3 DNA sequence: TGTGCGACAGGGGTCGGTGAAAAACTGTTTTTT. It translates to CATGVGEKLFF.

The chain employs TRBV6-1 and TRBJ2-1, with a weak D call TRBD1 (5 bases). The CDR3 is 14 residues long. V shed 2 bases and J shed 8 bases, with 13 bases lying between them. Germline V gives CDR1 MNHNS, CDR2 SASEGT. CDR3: CASSEYRRAHEQFF. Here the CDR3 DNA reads TGTGCCAGCAGTGAATACCGCAGGGCGCATGAGCAGTTCTTC.

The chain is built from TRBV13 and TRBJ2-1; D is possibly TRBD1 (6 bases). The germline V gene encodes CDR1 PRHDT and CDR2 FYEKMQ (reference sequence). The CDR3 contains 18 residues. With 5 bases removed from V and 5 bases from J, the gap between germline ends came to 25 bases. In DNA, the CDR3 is TGTGCCAGCAGCGCCCCGTTGGGACAAATGACGAATCACAATGAGCAGTTCTTC. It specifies CASSAPLGQMTNHNEQFF. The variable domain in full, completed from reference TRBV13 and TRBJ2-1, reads AAGVIQSPRHLIKEKRETATLKCYPIPRHDTVYWYQQGPGQDPQFLISFYEKMQSDKGSIPDRFSAQQFSDYHSELNMSSLELGDSALYFCASSAPLGQMTNHNEQFFGPGTRLTVL.

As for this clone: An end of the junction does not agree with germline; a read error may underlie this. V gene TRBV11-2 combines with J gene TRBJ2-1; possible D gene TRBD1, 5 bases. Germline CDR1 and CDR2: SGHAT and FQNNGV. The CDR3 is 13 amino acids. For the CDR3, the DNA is TGTGCCAGCAGCTTAGCCCCGGACAATGAGCAGCTCTTC. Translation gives CASSLAPDNEQLF. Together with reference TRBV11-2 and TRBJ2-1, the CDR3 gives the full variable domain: EAGVAQSPRYKIIEKRQSVAFWCNPISGHATLYWYQQILGQGPKLLIQFQNNGVVDDSQLPKDRFSAERLKGVDSTLKIQPAKLEDSAVYLCASSLAPDNEQLFGPGTRLTVL.

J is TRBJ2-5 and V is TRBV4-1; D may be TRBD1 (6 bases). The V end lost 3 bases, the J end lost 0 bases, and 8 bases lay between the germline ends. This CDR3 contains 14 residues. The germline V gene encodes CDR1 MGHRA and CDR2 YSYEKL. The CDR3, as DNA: TGCGCCAGCAGCCATAGGGACAACCAAGAGACCCAGTACTTC. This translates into CASSHRDNQETQYF.

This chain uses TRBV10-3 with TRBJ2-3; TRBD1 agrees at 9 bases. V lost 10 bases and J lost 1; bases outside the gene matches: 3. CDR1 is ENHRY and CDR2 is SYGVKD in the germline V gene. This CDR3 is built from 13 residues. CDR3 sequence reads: CASRTGGTDTQYF. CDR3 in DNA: TGTGCCAGCAGGACAGGGGGCACAGATACGCAGTATTTT.

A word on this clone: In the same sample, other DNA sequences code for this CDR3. The CDR3 protein is CASSLEGLSYEQYF. Here the CDR3 DNA reads TGTGCCAGCAGTTTAGAGGGTCTCTCCTACGAGCAGTACTTC. The chain employs TRBV28 and TRBJ2-7, with D possibly TRBD2 on 5 matching bases. The V end lost 2 bases, the J end lost 0 bases, and 8 bases lay between the germline ends. This CDR3 region has 14 residues. CDR1 and CDR2 from the germline V gene are MDHEN and SYDVKM.

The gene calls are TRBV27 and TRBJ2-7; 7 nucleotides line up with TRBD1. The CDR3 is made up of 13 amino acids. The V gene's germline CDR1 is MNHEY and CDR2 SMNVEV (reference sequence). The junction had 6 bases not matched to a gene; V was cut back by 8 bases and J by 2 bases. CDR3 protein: CASGLQGTYEQYF. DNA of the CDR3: TGTGCCAGCGGGTTACAGGGGACCTACGAGCAGTACTTC.

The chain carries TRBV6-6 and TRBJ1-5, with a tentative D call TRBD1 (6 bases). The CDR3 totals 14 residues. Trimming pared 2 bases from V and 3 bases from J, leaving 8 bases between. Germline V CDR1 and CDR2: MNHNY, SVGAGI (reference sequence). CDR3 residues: CASSYGQYNQPQHF. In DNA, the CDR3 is TGTGCCAGCAGTTACGGACAGTACAATCAGCCCCAGCATTTT.

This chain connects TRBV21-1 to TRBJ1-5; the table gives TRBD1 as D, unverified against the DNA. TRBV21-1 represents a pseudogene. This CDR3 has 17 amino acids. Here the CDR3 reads CASRTKDTGDSNQPQHF. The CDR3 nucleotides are TGTGCCAGCAGAACTAAGGATACAGGGGATAGCAATCAGCCCCAGCATTTT.

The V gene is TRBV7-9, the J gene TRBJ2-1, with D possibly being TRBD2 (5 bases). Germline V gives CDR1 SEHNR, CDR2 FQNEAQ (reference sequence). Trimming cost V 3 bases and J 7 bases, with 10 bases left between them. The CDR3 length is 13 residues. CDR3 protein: CASSFQERNEQFF. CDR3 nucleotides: TGTGCCAGCAGCTTTCAGGAGCGGAATGAGCAGTTCTTC.

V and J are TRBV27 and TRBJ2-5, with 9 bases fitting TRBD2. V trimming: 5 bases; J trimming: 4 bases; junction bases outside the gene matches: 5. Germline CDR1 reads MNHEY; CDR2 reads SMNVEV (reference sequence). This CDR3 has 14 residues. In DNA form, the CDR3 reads TGTGCCAGCAGTCCGGGACTAGCTGCAGAGACCCAGTACTTC. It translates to CASSPGLAAETQYF.

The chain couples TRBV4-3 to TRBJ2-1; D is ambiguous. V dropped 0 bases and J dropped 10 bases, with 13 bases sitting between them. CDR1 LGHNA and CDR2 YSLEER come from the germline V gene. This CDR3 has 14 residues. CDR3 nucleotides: TGCGCCAGCAGCCAAGATTCTACCGCCTGGGAGCAGTTCTTC. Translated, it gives CASSQDSTAWEQFF.

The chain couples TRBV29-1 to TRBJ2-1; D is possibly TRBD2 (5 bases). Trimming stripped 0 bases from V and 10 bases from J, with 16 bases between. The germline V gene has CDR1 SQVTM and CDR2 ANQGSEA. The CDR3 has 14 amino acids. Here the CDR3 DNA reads TGCAGCGTTGAAGATTTCCGAGGGATTGGGGAGCAGTTCTTC. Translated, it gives CSVEDFRGIGEQFF.

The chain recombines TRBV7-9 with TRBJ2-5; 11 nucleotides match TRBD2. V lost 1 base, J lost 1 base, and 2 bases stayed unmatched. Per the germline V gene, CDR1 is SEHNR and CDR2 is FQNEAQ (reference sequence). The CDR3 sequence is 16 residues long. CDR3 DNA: TGTGCCAGCAGCTTAGGGACTAGCGGGCTCCAAGAGACCCAGTACTTC. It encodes CASSLGTSGLQETQYF.

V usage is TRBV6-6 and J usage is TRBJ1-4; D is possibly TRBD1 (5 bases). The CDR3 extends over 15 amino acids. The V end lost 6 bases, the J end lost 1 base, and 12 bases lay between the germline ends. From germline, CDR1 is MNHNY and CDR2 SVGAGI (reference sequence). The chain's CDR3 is CASSLLQGTNEKLFF. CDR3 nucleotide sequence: TGTGCCAGCAGCCTTCTGCAGGGAACTAATGAAAAACTGTTTTTT.

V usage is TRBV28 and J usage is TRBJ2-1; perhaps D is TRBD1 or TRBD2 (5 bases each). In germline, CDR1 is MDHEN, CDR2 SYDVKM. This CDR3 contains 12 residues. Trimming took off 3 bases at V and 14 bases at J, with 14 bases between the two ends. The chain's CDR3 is CASSFGTALEFF. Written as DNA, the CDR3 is TGTGCCAGCAGTTTCGGGACCGCCCTTGAGTTCTTC.

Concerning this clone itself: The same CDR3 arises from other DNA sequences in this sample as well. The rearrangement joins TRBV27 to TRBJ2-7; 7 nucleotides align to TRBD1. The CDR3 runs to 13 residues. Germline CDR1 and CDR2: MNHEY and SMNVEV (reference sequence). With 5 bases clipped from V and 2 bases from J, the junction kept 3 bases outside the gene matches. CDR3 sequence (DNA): TGTGCCAGCAGTCCCACAGGGGCCTACGAGCAGTACTTC. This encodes CASSPTGAYEQYF.

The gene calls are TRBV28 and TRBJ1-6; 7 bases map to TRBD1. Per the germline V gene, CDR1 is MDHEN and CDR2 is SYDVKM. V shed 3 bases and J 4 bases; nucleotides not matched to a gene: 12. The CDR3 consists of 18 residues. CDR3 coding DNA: TGTGCCAGCAGTTTCCCACTAGGAGGGGGCCTTTATAATTCACCCCTCCACTTT. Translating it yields CASSFPLGGGLYNSPLHF.

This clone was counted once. The CDR3 here is CASSQRQGGHTEAFF. The CDR3 nucleotides are TGCGCCAGCAGCCAGAGACAGGGGGGTCACACTGAAGCTTTCTTT. The gene calls are TRBV5-1 and TRBJ1-1; TRBD1 matches 9 bases. The CDR3 has 15 residues. V lost 4 bases and J lost 3; bases outside the gene matches: 7. Germline V gene sequence: CDR1 SGHRS, CDR2 YFSETQ.

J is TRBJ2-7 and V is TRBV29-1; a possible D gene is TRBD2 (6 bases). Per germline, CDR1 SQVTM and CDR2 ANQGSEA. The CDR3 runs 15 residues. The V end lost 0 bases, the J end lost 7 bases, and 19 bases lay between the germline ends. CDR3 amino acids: CSVEDRVSGVGEQYF. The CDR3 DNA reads TGCAGCGTTGAAGATCGGGTTAGCGGAGTAGGAGAGCAGTACTTC.

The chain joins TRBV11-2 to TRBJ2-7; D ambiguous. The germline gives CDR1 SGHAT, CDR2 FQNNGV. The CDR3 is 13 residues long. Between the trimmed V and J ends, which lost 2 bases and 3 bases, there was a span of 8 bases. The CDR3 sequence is CASSLRAHYEQYF. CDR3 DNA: TGTGCCAGCAGCTTACGGGCTCACTACGAGCAGTACTTC. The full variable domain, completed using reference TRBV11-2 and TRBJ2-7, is EAGVAQSPRYKIIEKRQSVAFWCNPISGHATLYWYQQILGQGPKLLIQFQNNGVVDDSQLPKDRFSAERLKGVDSTLKIQPAKLEDSAVYLCASSLRAHYEQYFGPGTRLTVT.

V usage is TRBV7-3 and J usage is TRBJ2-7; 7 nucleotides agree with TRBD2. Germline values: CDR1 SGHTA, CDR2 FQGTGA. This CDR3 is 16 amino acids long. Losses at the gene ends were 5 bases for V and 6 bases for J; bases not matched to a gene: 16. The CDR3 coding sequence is TGTGCCAGCAGCCCCCCTGGGGGGGGGTCGGTCCCCGAGCAGTACTTC. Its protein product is CASSPPGGGSVPEQYF.

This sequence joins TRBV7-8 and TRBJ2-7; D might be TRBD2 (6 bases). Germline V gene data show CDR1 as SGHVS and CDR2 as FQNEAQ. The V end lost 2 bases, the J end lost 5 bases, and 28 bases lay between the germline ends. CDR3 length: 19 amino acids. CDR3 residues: CASSLSLLVGGMVEDEQYF. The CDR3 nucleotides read TGTGCCAGCAGCTTATCCTTGTTAGTGGGCGGGATGGTCGAGGACGAGCAGTACTTC.

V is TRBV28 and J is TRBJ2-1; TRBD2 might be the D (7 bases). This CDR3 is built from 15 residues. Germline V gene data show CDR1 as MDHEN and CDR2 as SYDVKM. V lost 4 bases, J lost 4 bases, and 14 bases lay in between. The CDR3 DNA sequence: TGTGCCAGCAGTTCGAGGGGGGGCTTGTACAATGAGCAGTTCTTC. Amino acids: CASSSRGGLYNEQFF.

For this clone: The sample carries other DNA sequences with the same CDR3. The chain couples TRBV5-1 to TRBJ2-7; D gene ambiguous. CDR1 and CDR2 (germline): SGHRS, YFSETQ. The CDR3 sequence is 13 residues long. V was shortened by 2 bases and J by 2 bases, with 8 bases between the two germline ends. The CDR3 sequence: CASSLGSTYEQYF. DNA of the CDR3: TGCGCCAGCAGCTTAGGGTCCACCTACGAGCAGTACTTC.